This section outlines one T cell receptor beta chain sequence together with its context. Its antigen is undetermined. This sample was included in a study of graft-versus-host responses after intestinal transplantation. Study-wide background: Multivisceral, liver-intestinal, or isolated intestinal transplants were received by the recipients.

V lost 5 bases and J 7 bases, leaving 15 bases between the germline ends. There are 13 residues in the CDR3. Germline CDR1 is SGHDT and CDR2 is YYEEEE. Study observations and caveats: Peak levels of circulating GvH clones tracked with early post-transplant HvG declines. Patients who carried graft-donor T cell macrochimerism also had high graft-versus-host to host-versus-graft clonal ratios in their allografts. Recipient-marrow GvH clones were detected, some having first appeared in ileum or blood.

Data came from immunoSEQ multiplex PCR; TCRdb stores just in-frame clones and leaves some out. The table lists over 55,000 clones, 90% of them singletons. The chain employs TRBV5-6 and TRBJ1-2; D perhaps matches TRBD1 (5 bases). Sequencing was performed on unstimulated CD8+ T cells sorted from spleen or lymph node cells, taken before intestinal transplant. This sequence was found in a human donor who received an intestinal transplant. The CDR3 nucleotides read TGTGCCAGCAGTTCAGGACACCCCGGTGGCTACACCTTC. Translation gives CASSSGHPGGYTF.